This T cell receptor beta chain was captured in a study of blood T cell repertoires in COVID-19. Background on the study: Samples taken during acute and convalescent COVID-19 were collected in the United States, Italy and Spain. PBMCs, B-cell-depleted T cells, or T cells provided the cDNA or gDNA that made up the material.

The CDR3 has 12 residues. Germline lookup yields CDR1 SGHDT and CDR2 YYEEEE. V was shortened by 1 base and J by 9 bases, with 8 bases between the two germline ends. Assay used: immunoSEQ multiplex PCR; TCRdb lists only in-frame clones, some missing. The repertoire holds around 60,000 clones, with about four fifths as singletons. V usage is TRBV5-6 and J usage is TRBJ2-1, with TRBD1 as a possible D gene (6 bases). The sequence derives from a woman at least 80 years old with acute or convalescent COVID-19. The sequencing sample was made of peripheral blood. The chain's CDR3 is CASSLQGSEQFF. DNA for the CDR3: TGTGCCAGCAGCTTGCAGGGGAGTGAGCAGTTCTTC. The full variable domain, completed using reference TRBV5-6 and TRBJ2-1, is DAGVTQSPTHLIKTRGQQVTLRCSPKSGHDTVSWYQQALGQGPQFIFQYYEEEERQRGNFPDRFSGHQFPNYSSELNVNALLLGDSALYLCASSLQGSEQFFGPGTRLTVL.